These 8 T cell receptor beta chains came from one sample sequenced in a study of shared clonotypes between healthy human individuals. Terminally differentiated effector memory CD45RA+ cells were excluded from the naive CD8 cells, which were CD45RO-negative and positively selected for CCR7. The table came from immunoSEQ multiplex PCR; TCRdb's copy has only in-frame clones and leaves some out. This table holds approximately 2,200,000 clones, about 93% found once. Material: naive CD8+ T cells from PBMCs. These receptors were obtained from a man between 18 and 29 years old in good health. Some clones in this sample may be carry-over from other donors' samples.

In nucleotides, the CDR3 is TGTGCCAGCAGACCTCGGGCTAGCGGGAGTAATGAGCAGTTCTTC. Its protein is CASRPRASGSNEQFF. The chain recombines TRBV2 with TRBJ2-1; 10 nucleotides line up with TRBD2. The germline V gene encodes CDR1 SNHLY and CDR2 FYNNEI. Unmatched junction bases numbered 9, after V lost 6 bases and J lost 7 bases. The CDR3 length is 15 residues. Full variable domain (remainder filled in from reference TRBV2 and TRBJ2-1): EPEVTQTPSHQVTQMGQEVILRCVPISNHLYFYWYRQILGQKVEFLVSFYNNEISEKSEIFDDQFSVERPDGSNFTLKIRSTKLEDSAMYFCASRPRASGSNEQFFGPGTRLTVL.

This clone was detected only a few times. The chain's CDR3 is CASTTQPAQHF. Written as DNA, the CDR3 is TGTGCCAGCACCACGCAACCTGCCCAGCATTTT. The chain combines TRBV27 with TRBJ1-5, with unresolved D. CDR3 size: 11 residues. V was shortened by 7 bases and J by 11 bases, with 12 bases between the two germline ends. The V gene's germline CDR1 is MNHEY and CDR2 SMNVEV (reference sequence).

The chain combines TRBV28 with TRBJ2-1, with D perhaps assigned TRBD1 or TRBD2 (5 bases each). This CDR3 is 14 amino acids long. The V gene lost 1 base and the J gene lost 9 bases, with 13 bases spanning the gap. Germline-derived CDR1 and CDR2 are MDHEN and SYDVKM. CDR3 sequence: CASSLFRSGTEQFF. The DNA for the CDR3 is TGTGCCAGCAGTTTATTCCGTTCCGGGACTGAGCAGTTCTTC. Full variable domain (remainder filled in from reference TRBV28 and TRBJ2-1): DVKVTQSSRYLVKRTGEKVFLECVQDMDHENMFWYRQDPGLGLRLIYFSYDVKMKEKGDIPEGYSVSREKKERFSLILESASTNQTSMYLCASSLFRSGTEQFFGPGTRLTVL.

J is TRBJ2-2 and V is TRBV5-5; 7 nucleotides align to TRBD2. CDR3 size: 15 residues. Germline V gives CDR1 SGHKS, CDR2 YYEKEE (reference sequence). V was pared by 1 base and J by 7 bases, with 7 bases of the junction left unmatched. The CDR3 coding sequence is TGTGCCAGCAGCTTGCCGGCGGGAGAGGGCGGGGAGCTGTTTTTT. This sequence encodes CASSLPAGEGGELFF.

For this clone: Other DNA sequences of this sample code for an identical CDR3. The J gene is TRBJ1-1, the V gene TRBV29-1, with D unresolved. Trimming stripped 4 bases from V and 2 bases from J, with 8 bases between. Germline CDR1 is SQVTM and CDR2 is ANQGSEA. The CDR3 totals 12 residues. The chain's CDR3 is CSVVAANTEAFF. CDR3 bases: TGCAGCGTTGTGGCAGCTAACACTGAAGCTTTCTTT.

Concerning this clone itself: Distinct nucleotide sequences in the sample also encode this CDR3. The chain recombines TRBV6-5 with TRBJ2-7; TRBD2 aligns across 7 bases. CDR3 length equals 16 residues. J gave up 0 bases and V 0 bases, and 5 bases lay outside the gene matches. Germline CDR1 reads MNHEY; CDR2 reads SVGAGI. Here the CDR3 reads CASSYSSAGVSYEQYF. In DNA form, the CDR3 reads TGTGCCAGCAGTTACTCGTCGGCGGGAGTCTCCTACGAGCAGTACTTC.

V and J are TRBV6-4 and TRBJ2-7, with 11 nucleotides matching TRBD2. This CDR3 contains 15 residues. The germline V gene has CDR1 MRHNA and CDR2 SNTAGT. J was trimmed by 3 bases and V by 6 bases; bases with no gene match: 7. CDR3 amino acids: CASSGPGLADYEQYF. CDR3 nucleotides: TGTGCCAGCAGCGGTCCGGGACTAGCGGACTACGAGCAGTACTTC.

This clone occurred a few times. The genes are TRBV10-3 and TRBJ1-1; D is uncertain. The CDR3 has 13 amino acids. V was trimmed by 2 bases and J by 1 base, leaving 5 bases between them. Germline assignment: CDR1 ENHRY and CDR2 SYGVKD. CDR3 amino acids: CAISEGKNTEAFF. CDR3 nucleotides: TGTGCCATCAGTGAGGGGAAGAACACTGAAGCTTTCTTT.